What follows are 24 T cell receptor beta chains derived from one specimen sequenced in a study of T-cell memory formation after mild COVID-19. TCRdb ran MiXCR on the 5' RACE reads and lists one entry per CDR3 protein. The sample has approximately 300,000 distinct CDR3 sequences, approximately 15% seen once. Sequences were obtained from PBMCs or a T cell subset sorted from them (not recorded which). The receptors were sampled from a man aged 18 to 29 who had mild COVID-19 (a few samples of this study predate the infection). Cell type and time point are not known.

This chain joins TRBV20-1 and TRBJ2-1; D gene unclear. V shed 4 bases and J shed 7 bases, with 20 bases lying between them. From germline, CDR1 is DFQATT and CDR2 SNEGSKA (reference sequence). This CDR3 is 15 amino acids long. CDR3 in DNA: TGCAGTGCTAACAGCCCCAGGTCGGAATCGAATGAGCAGTTCTTC. Translating gives CSANSPRSESNEQFF.

The V and J genes are TRBV5-1 and TRBJ1-3; D possibly corresponds to TRBD1 (5 bases). The CDR3 has 16 amino acids. Germline assignment: CDR1 SGHRS and CDR2 YFSETQ. V was pared by 0 bases and J by 0 bases, with 10 bases between. The CDR3 DNA reads TGCGCCAGCAGCTTGGAGGGACTAAACTCTGGAAACACCATATATTTT. Translated, it gives CASSLEGLNSGNTIYF.

In its sample, this clonotype was seen a few times. The V call is TRBV11-2, the J call TRBJ2-1; D not resolved. Trimming pared 0 bases from V and 9 bases from J, leaving 12 bases between. The germline CDR1 and CDR2 sequences are SGHAT and FQNNGV. CDR3 length: 14 amino acids. CDR3 in amino acids: CASSLDRLSGEQFF. The CDR3 DNA follows: TGTGCCAGCAGCTTAGATCGGCTTTCTGGTGAGCAGTTCTTC.

This clonotype was seen at least ten times. The V call is TRBV5-1, the J call TRBJ2-2; 8 bases agree with TRBD1. The CDR3 is 15 residues long. V shed 7 bases and J 0 bases; nucleotides not matched to a gene: 5. The germline gives CDR1 SGHRS, CDR2 YFSETQ. The CDR3 bases are TGCGCCAGCCGCCGGACAGGGACGAACACCGGGGAGCTGTTTTTT. It specifies CASRRTGTNTGELFF.

This clonotype was picked up a small number of times. This sequence joins TRBV3-1 and TRBJ1-2; no clear D. The V and J ends lost 1 base and 4 bases respectively, with 7 bases between them. CDR3 length: 13 residues. Germline V gives CDR1 LGHDT, CDR2 YNNKEL (reference sequence). This CDR3 is CASSQVSLYGYTF. DNA for the CDR3: TGTGCCAGCAGCCAAGTCTCACTCTATGGCTACACCTTC.

The chain couples TRBV7-9 to TRBJ2-7; D is uncertain. Germline V gene sequence: CDR1 SEHNR, CDR2 FQNEAQ (reference sequence). The CDR3 runs to 11 residues. With 3 bases removed from V and 6 bases from J, the gap between germline ends came to 6 bases. The DNA for the CDR3 is TGTGCCAGCAGCTTCGCCGTCGAGCAGTACTTC. Amino acid sequence: CASSFAVEQYF.

The V gene is TRBV10-3, the J gene TRBJ2-3; 9 bases fit TRBD2. CDR3 size: 16 residues. CDR1 is ENHRY and CDR2 is SYGVKD in the germline V gene. The V segment lost 7 bases and the J segment 0 bases; nucleotides outside the gene matches: 8. The chain's CDR3 is CAINQGLAKSTDTQYF. The CDR3 bases are TGTGCCATCAACCAAGGACTAGCGAAAAGCACAGATACGCAGTATTTT.

The rearrangement links TRBV12-3 or TRBV12-4 to TRBJ2-2, with D unclear. CDR3 size: 15 residues. Trimming took off 2 bases at V and 1 base at J, with 8 bases between the two ends. CDR3 in amino acids: CASSLSARNTGELFF. The CDR3 DNA follows: TGTGCCAGCAGTTTATCAGCGAGGAACACCGGGGAGCTGTTTTTT.

This clonotype has a handful of counts. The chain joins TRBV12-3 or TRBV12-4 to TRBJ1-5; D not resolved. The CDR3 covers 15 residues. Deletions cut 9 bases from V and 0 bases from J, with 15 bases between. CDR3 in amino acids: CASSKVFYSNQPQHF. The CDR3 DNA is TGTGCCAGTTCCAAGGTATTTTATAGCAATCAGCCCCAGCATTTT.

This clonotype was detected ten times or more. The V call is TRBV5-1, the J call TRBJ2-1; maybe TRBD2 (6 bases). The CDR3 has 15 amino acids. Germline assignment: CDR1 SGHRS and CDR2 YFSETQ. Trimming stripped 2 bases from V and 7 bases from J, with 16 bases between. The CDR3 DNA reads as TGCGCCAGCAGCTTCAAAGATCGGGAGCGAAATGAGCAGTTCTTC. This encodes CASSFKDRERNEQFF.

J is TRBJ2-2 and V is TRBV5-1; D call uncertain. Germline V CDR1 and CDR2: SGHRS, YFSETQ. The V end was cut by 5 bases, the J end by 7 bases, with 12 bases between. The CDR3 has 13 amino acids. The CDR3 sequence: CASRLLELGELFF. CDR3 nucleotide sequence: TGCGCCAGCAGACTCCTAGAACTCGGGGAGCTGTTTTTT.

The rearrangement links TRBV7-2 to TRBJ2-1; 7 bases fit TRBD1. CDR3 length: 17 residues. V lost 6 bases, J lost 0 bases, and 11 bases stayed unmatched. Germline values: CDR1 SGHTA, CDR2 FQGNSA. The CDR3, as DNA: TGTGCCAGCAGTCTTTCTCCGGGACAGAGCTCCTACAATGAGCAGTTCTTC. Protein product: CASSLSPGQSSYNEQFF.

There are a few counts of this clonotype. The chain carries TRBV25-1 and TRBJ1-3, with D possibly matching TRBD1 (5 bases). The CDR3 has 16 residues. V was clipped by 9 bases and J by 0 bases, with 18 bases between them. CDR1 is MGHDK, CDR2 SYGVNS, per germline. Here the CDR3 DNA reads TGTGCCAGTCCGTTTTTTCAGGGAAACTCTGGAAACACCATATATTTT. Translating gives CASPFFQGNSGNTIYF. Variable domain in full (rest from reference TRBV25-1 and TRBJ1-3): EADIYQTPRYLVIGTGKKITLECSQTMGHDKMYWYQQDPGMELHLIHYSYGVNSTEKGDLSSESTVSRIRTEHFPLTLESARPSHTSQYLCASPFFQGNSGNTIYFGEGSWLTVV.

The rearrangement links TRBV5-1 to TRBJ2-1, with D perhaps matching TRBD2 (6 bases). Germline CDR1 SGHRS, CDR2 YFSETQ. The V end was cut by 0 bases, the J end by 10 bases, with 20 bases between. The CDR3 sequence is 16 residues long. The CDR3 DNA reads TGCGCCAGCAGCTTGGTCGGGGACTCCCTTCTCTACGAGCAGTTCTTC. It translates to CASSLVGDSLLYEQFF.

This clonotype has only a few counts. This chain joins TRBV5-1 and TRBJ2-7; a possible D gene is TRBD2 (5 bases). This CDR3 spans 11 amino acids. Germline V CDR1 and CDR2: SGHRS, YFSETQ. Between the trimmed V and J ends, which lost 0 bases and 8 bases, there was a span of 6 bases. This CDR3 reads CASSLDGKQYF. For the CDR3, the DNA is TGCGCCAGCAGCTTGGACGGGAAGCAGTACTTC. The full variable domain, rest sourced from reference TRBV5-1 and TRBJ2-7, is KAGVTQTPRYLIKTRGQQVTLSCSPISGHRSVSWYQQTPGQGLQFLFEYFSETQRNKGNFPGRFSGRQFSNSRSEMNVSTLELGDSALYLCASSLDGKQYFGPGTRLTVT.

The chain is built from TRBV12-3 or TRBV12-4 and TRBJ2-2; 8 nucleotides line up with TRBD2. The ends lost 4 bases at V and 4 bases at J; junction bases unmatched: 8. The CDR3 spans 16 residues. CDR3 sequence: CASSSYSGEPTGELFF. The CDR3 region has the DNA TGTGCCAGCAGTTCTTATAGCGGGGAGCCCACCGGGGAGCTGTTTTTT.

The chain links TRBV12-3 or TRBV12-4 to TRBJ1-2; the match to TRBD1 covers 7 bases. The CDR3 sequence is 15 residues long. Trimming at V came to 2 bases and at J to 8 bases, leaving 11 bases not matched to a gene. CDR3 amino acids: CASSLRRGVSQGYTF. The CDR3 nucleotides read TGTGCCAGCAGTTTACGCAGGGGGGTCTCCCAAGGCTACACCTTC.

This clonotype occurred a few times. This rearrangement joins TRBV12-3 or TRBV12-4 to TRBJ2-7; D gene ambiguous. V lost 3 bases and J lost 9, with 9 bases in between. The CDR3 length is 11 residues. For the CDR3, the DNA is TGTGCCAGCAGTTTGGGTGCGAGGCAGTACGTC. Protein: CASSLGARQYV.

The chain has TRBV12-3 or TRBV12-4 and TRBJ1-1, with TRBD1 matching 12 bases. The CDR3 sequence is 15 residues long. Germline trimming cut 6 bases from V and 4 bases from J; bases unmatched to any gene: 6. CDR3: CASRTGTGGTTEAFF. The CDR3 DNA reads TGTGCCAGCAGGACCGGGACAGGGGGCACCACTGAAGCTTTCTTT.

There are many counts of this clonotype. The genes are TRBV3-1 and TRBJ2-2; D is undetermined. The CDR3 extends over 14 amino acids. Trimming stripped 1 base from V and 7 bases from J, with 10 bases between. Germline CDR1 is LGHDT and CDR2 is YNNKEL (reference sequence). The CDR3 nucleotides are TGTGCCAGCAGCCAAGGTCACGGTTACGGGGAGCTGTTTTTT. Its protein is CASSQGHGYGELFF.

The DNA of the CDR3 is TGCAGTGCTGGGACTAGCGGGTCCGGCCGAGGTCCCTACAATGAGCAGTTCTTC. Translation: CSAGTSGSGRGPYNEQFF. The rearrangement joins TRBV20-1 to TRBJ2-1; the match to TRBD2 covers 12 bases. The length of the CDR3 is 18 residues. With V trimmed by 5 bases and J by 2 bases, 13 bases remained unmatched. Germline assignment: CDR1 DFQATT and CDR2 SNEGSKA (reference sequence).

This chain links TRBV9 with TRBJ2-2; 7 bases are a match to TRBD1. CDR3 size: 15 residues. Losses at the gene ends were 0 bases for V and 4 bases for J; bases not matched to a gene: 3. CDR1 and CDR2 (germline): SGDLS, YYNGEE. CDR3 amino acids: CASSVGPGGTGELFF. CDR3 nucleotide sequence: TGTGCCAGCAGCGTAGGCCCAGGGGGCACCGGGGAGCTGTTTTTT.

This clonotype was counted many times. This chain joins TRBV7-2 and TRBJ2-7; D may be TRBD1 (5 bases). There are 13 residues in the CDR3. Germline V gives CDR1 SGHTA, CDR2 FQGNSA. The V gene lost 1 base and the J gene lost 3 bases, with 7 bases spanning the gap. The CDR3 region is CASSLGGVYEQYF. The CDR3 DNA sequence: TGTGCCAGCAGCTTAGGGGGCGTCTACGAGCAGTACTTC.

The chain has TRBV12-5 and TRBJ2-7, with a possible D match to TRBD1 (5 bases). CDR3 length equals 14 residues. Germline CDR1 LGHNT, CDR2 FRNRAP. V lost 1 base and J lost 2, with 9 bases in between. CDR3 loop: CASGLARQPYEQYF. CDR3 in DNA: TGTGCTAGTGGTTTGGCCCGACAGCCCTACGAGCAGTACTTC.